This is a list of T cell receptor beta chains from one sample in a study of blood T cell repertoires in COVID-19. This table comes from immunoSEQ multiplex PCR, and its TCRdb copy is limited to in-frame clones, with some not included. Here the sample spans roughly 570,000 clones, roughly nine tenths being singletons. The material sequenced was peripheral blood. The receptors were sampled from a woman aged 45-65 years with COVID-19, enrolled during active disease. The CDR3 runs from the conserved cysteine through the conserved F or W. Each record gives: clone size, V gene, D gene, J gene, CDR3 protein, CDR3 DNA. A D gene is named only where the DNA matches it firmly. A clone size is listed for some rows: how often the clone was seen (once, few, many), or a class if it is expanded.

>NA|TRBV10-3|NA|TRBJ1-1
CATFAGLDTEAFF
TGTGCCACGTTTGCAGGGTTGGACACTGAAGCTTTCTTT
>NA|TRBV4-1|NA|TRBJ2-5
CASSLDVRGGIQETQYF
TGCGCCAGCAGCCTCGATGTTCGTGGGGGGATCCAAGAGACCCAGTACTTC
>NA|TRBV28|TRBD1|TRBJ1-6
CASSSPGGTGAYNSPLHF
TGTGCCAGCAGTTCCCCCGGTGGGACAGGGGCTTATAATTCACCCCTCCACTTT
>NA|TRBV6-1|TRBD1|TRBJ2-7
CASSTDRESSYEQYF
TGTGCCAGCAGCACCGACAGGGAGTCCTCCTACGAGCAGTACTTC
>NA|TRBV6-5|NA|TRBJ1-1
CASQRGGTEAFF
TGTGCCAGCCAGCGGGGGGGCACTGAAGCTTTCTTT
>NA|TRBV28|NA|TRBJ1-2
CASRGAGYGYTF
TGTGCCAGCCGGGGGGCGGGCTATGGCTACACCTTC
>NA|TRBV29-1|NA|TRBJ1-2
CSVDQPFENYGYTF
TGCAGCGTTGATCAACCCTTCGAGAACTATGGCTACACCTTC
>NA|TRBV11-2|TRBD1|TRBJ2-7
CASSLGQGAPYEQYF
TGTGCCAGCAGCTTAGGACAGGGGGCTCCCTACGAGCAGTACTTC
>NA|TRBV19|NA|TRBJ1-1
CASTGTRGTEAFF
TGTGCCAGCACCGGGACTCGGGGCACTGAAGCTTTCTTT
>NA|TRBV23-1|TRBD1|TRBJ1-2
CASSYDRERSYGYTF
TGCGCCAGCAGCTACGACAGGGAGAGGAGCTATGGCTACACCTTC
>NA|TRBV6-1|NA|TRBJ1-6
CASSVYRKSSYNSPLHF
TGTGCCAGCAGTGTATACAGAAAGAGCTCCTATAATTCACCCCTCCACTTT
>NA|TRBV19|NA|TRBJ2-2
CASSIGPQGTGELFF
TGTGCCAGTAGTATAGGGCCCCAGGGGACCGGGGAGCTGTTTTTT
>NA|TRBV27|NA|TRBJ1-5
CASSSGAQPQHF
TGTGCCAGCAGTTCAGGGGCTCAGCCCCAGCATTTT
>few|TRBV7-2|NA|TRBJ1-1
CASSFRTGMNTEAFF
TGTGCCAGCAGCTTCCGTACAGGCATGAACACTGAAGCTTTCTTT
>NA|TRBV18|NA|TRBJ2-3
CASSPTASTDTQYF
TGTGCCAGCTCACCTACAGCAAGCACAGATACGCAGTATTTT
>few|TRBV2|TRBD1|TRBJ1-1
CASSVDRVNTEAFF
TGTGCCAGCAGTGTGGACAGGGTGAACACTGAAGCTTTCTTT
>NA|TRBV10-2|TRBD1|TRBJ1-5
CASSEGTGYQPQHF
TGCGCCAGCAGTGAGGGGACAGGGTATCAGCCCCAGCATTTT
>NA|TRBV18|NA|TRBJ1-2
CASSPDLNLNYGYTF
TGTGCCAGCTCACCCGATCTAAATTTAAACTATGGCTACACCTTC
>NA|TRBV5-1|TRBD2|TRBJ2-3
CASSLGLAGGRTSTDTQYF
TGCGCCAGCAGCTTGGGACTAGCGGGGGGCCGGACTAGCACAGATACGCAGTATTTT
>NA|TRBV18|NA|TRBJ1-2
CASSPKAIPGSGSNYGYTF
TGTGCCAGCTCACCAAAAGCCATCCCAGGGTCAGGGTCTAACTATGGCTACACCTTC
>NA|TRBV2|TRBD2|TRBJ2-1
CASSRTSEYNEQFF
TGTGCCAGCAGCCGGACTAGCGAATACAATGAGCAGTTCTTC
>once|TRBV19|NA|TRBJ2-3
CASSPTGTDTQYF
TGTGCCAGTAGTCCAACAGGTACAGATACGCAGTATTTT
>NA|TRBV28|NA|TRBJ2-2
CASSLQTGELFF
TGTGCCAGCAGTTTACAAACCGGGGAGCTGTTTTTT
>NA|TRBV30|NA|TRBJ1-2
CAWSGGSGYTF
TGTGCCTGGAGTGGAGGGAGCGGCTACACCTTC
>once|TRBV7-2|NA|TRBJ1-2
CASSFSRERGGGYTF
TGTGCCAGCAGCTTTTCCCGGGAGAGGGGGGGTGGCTACACCTTC
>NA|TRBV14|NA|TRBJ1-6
CASSRYTGSNSPLHF
TGTGCCAGCAGCCGATATACAGGGTCAAATTCACCCCTCCACTTT
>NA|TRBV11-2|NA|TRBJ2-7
CASSARPAGGEQYF
TGTGCCAGCAGCGCCCGACCCGCAGGAGGCGAGCAGTACTTC
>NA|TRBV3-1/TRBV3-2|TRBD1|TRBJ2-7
CASSRGRGLSYEQYF
TGTGCCAGCAGCCGGGGCAGGGGGCTCTCCTACGAGCAGTACTTC
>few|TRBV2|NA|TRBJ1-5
CASSEERFGNQPQHF
TGTGCCAGCAGTGAAGAGAGGTTTGGCAATCAGCCCCAGCATTTT
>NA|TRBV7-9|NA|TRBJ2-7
CASSLVRGSYEQYF
TGTGCCAGCAGCTTAGTCAGGGGCTCCTACGAGCAGTACTTC
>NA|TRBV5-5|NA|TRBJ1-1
CASSPAGGRDTEAFF
TGTGCCAGCAGCCCAGCGGGGGGGAGGGACACTGAAGCTTTCTTT
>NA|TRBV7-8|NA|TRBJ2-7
CASSLAGGPFYEQYF
TGTGCCAGCAGCTTAGCGGGGGGGCCGTTTTACGAGCAGTACTTC
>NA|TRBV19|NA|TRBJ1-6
CASRREEGGDSPLHF
TGTGCCAGCCGAAGGGAAGAAGGGGGTGATTCACCCCTCCACTTT
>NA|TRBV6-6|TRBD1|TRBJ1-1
CASSARTGTTEAFF
TGTGCCAGCAGTGCCCGGACAGGGACTACTGAAGCTTTCTTT
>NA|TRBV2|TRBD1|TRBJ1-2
CASSVDRNPNYGYTF
TGTGCCAGCAGTGTGGACAGGAATCCTAACTATGGCTACACCTTC
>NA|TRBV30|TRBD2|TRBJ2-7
CAWSASLAGGRNEQYF
TGTGCCTGGAGTGCAAGCCTAGCGGGGGGGCGAAACGAGCAGTACTTC
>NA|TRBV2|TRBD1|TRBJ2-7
CASRQGQGPYEQYF
TGTGCCAGCAGACAGGGGCAAGGCCCCTACGAGCAGTACTTC
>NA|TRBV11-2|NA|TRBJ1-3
CASSFDTSGNTIYF
TGTGCCAGCAGCTTCGACACTTCTGGAAACACCATATATTTT
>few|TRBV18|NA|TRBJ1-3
CASSPQRGPNTIYF
TGTGCCAGCTCACCACAGAGAGGGCCGAACACCATATATTTT
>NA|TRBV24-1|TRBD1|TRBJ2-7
CATSDSTGSYEQYF
TGTGCCACCAGTGATTCGACAGGGAGTTACGAGCAGTACTTC
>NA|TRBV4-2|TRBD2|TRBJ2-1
CASSRNLGLAGTYNEQFF
TGTGCCAGCAGCCGCAACCTGGGACTAGCGGGGACTTACAATGAGCAGTTCTTC
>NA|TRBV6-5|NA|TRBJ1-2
CASSDPGVGGYTF
TGTGCCAGCAGCGACCCAGGGGTCGGGGGCTACACCTTC
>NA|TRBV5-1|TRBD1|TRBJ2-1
CASSPLRTGSIEQFF
TGCGCCAGCAGCCCACTACGGACAGGGAGTATTGAGCAGTTCTTC
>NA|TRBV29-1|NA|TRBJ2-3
CSVDPAGTDTQYF
TGCAGCGTTGATCCAGCGGGCACAGATACGCAGTATTTT
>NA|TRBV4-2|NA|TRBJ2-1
CASSRSGYNEQFF
TGTGCCAGCAGCCGTTCGGGGTACAATGAGCAGTTCTTC
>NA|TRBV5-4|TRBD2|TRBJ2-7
CASSPPTSGGSYEQYF
TGTGCCAGCAGCCCTCCGACTAGCGGGGGGTCCTACGAGCAGTACTTC